The clone carrying this T cell receptor (beta chain) was seen repeatedly, ten times or more. This specimen comes from a study of T cells after yellow fever vaccination. The junction had 16 bases not matched to a gene; V was cut back by 0 bases and J by 6 bases. CDR1 and CDR2 from the germline V gene are SGHAT and FQNNGV. This CDR3 has 20 residues. MiXCR, run by TCRdb on the 5' RACE reads, gives a single entry per CDR3 protein. The sample consists of about 29,000 distinct CDR3 sequences, about 5% of them appearing once. This sample comprised CD8+ T cells sorted from PBMCs, obtained 10 days after the yellow fever booster vaccination. V is TRBV11-2 and J is TRBJ2-1, with 11 bases matching TRBD2. This TCR came from a man aged 30-40 years who received the YFV17D yellow fever vaccine. In DNA form, the CDR3 reads TGTGCCAGCAGCTTAGATCGCCCGGGAGTCGGGACTAGCGGTCTCAATGAGCAGTTCTTC. Amino acid sequence: CASSLDRPGVGTSGLNEQFF.